Below, one T cell receptor (beta chain) is given with its context. This sample was included in a study of T cells in Graves' hyperthyroidism and ophthalmopathy. Researchers took RNA transcripts and amplified the TCR beta CDR3 regions from them. TCR CDR3 underwent first-round RT-PCR with the HTBI primer set. One entry per CDR3 protein, called by TCRdb with MiXCR from the multiplex PCR reads. The table records about 480,000 distinct CDR3 sequences, around 14% of them present only once. The CDR3 is 13 amino acids. CDR1 MNHNS and CDR2 SASEGT come from the germline V gene. V lost 5 bases and J lost 0, with 7 bases in between.

The chain joins TRBV6-1 to TRBJ1-2, with D perhaps matching TRBD1 (5 bases). The receptor was isolated from a woman aged 18-29 years with Graves' hyperthyroidism. Sequencing was done on a sample of blood. The CDR3 sequence: CASSRGSNYGYTF. CDR3 nucleotide sequence: TGTGCCAGCAGTAGGGGCTCTAACTATGGCTACACCTTC.